What follows are 27 T cell receptor beta chains derived from one specimen sequenced in a study of shared clonotypes between healthy human individuals. Here immunoSEQ multiplex PCR was the method, and the copy in TCRdb shows in-frame clones only, minus some. The sample comprises a few million clones, 95% of which are singletons, and approximately 0.13% rests with the top ten. The sequencing sample was made of naive CD4+ T cells sorted from blood. The subset is: CD45RA+ positively selected. All receptors come from a man younger than 35 in good health.

V is TRBV30 and J is TRBJ2-5, with D possibly TRBD2 on 5 matching bases. Germline V CDR1 and CDR2: GTSNPN, SVGIG (reference sequence). Between the trimmed V and J ends, which lost 2 bases and 3 bases, there was a span of 7 bases. This CDR3 is built from 12 residues. Here the CDR3 DNA reads TGTGCCTGGAGTTTCGGGAAAGAGACCCAGTACTTC. Its translation is CAWSFGKETQYF.

J is TRBJ2-1 and V is TRBV29-1, with 7 nucleotides matching TRBD2. CDR1 and CDR2 (germline): SQVTM, ANQGSEA. There are 12 residues in the CDR3. V gave up 2 bases and J gave up 10 bases; unmatched junction bases: 5. As DNA, the CDR3 is TGCAGCGTTGAACCCACTAGCGACGAGCAGTTCTTC. Translation: CSVEPTSDEQFF.

The chain links TRBV7-2 to TRBJ2-3; D could derive from TRBD1 or TRBD2 (6 bases each). This CDR3 spans 17 amino acids. Trimming stripped 5 bases from V and 6 bases from J, with 24 bases between. Germline CDR1 is SGHTA and CDR2 is FQGNSA. The CDR3 region is CASSPHGGGKNYDTQYF. The CDR3 bases are TGTGCCAGCAGCCCGCACGGAGGGGGAAAGAACTACGATACGCAGTATTTT. Full variable domain (missing parts from reference TRBV7-2 and TRBJ2-3): GAGVSQSPSNKVTEKGKDVELRCDPISGHTALYWYRQSLGQGLEFLIYFQGNSAPDKSGLPSDRFSAERTGGSVSTLTIQRTQQEDSAVYLCASSPHGGGKNYDTQYFGPGTRLTVL.

This clone showed up just once. The chain uses TRBV5-1 and TRBJ2-3, with D hard to call. Germline V gene sequence: CDR1 SGHRS, CDR2 YFSETQ. This CDR3 comprises 17 residues. The germline V and J ends were trimmed by 4 bases and 4 bases, with 22 bases remaining between them. The CDR3 nucleotides are TGCGCCAGCAGCGTAAACCCCACGCTAGTTTCTGCAGATACGCAGTATTTT. It specifies CASSVNPTLVSADTQYF.

This clone came up once. V usage is TRBV5-4 and J usage is TRBJ2-5; D is tentatively TRBD1 or TRBD2 (5 bases each). The germline V gene has CDR1 SGHNT and CDR2 YYREEE (reference sequence). The CDR3 totals 14 residues. With 4 bases removed from V and 1 base from J, the gap between germline ends came to 11 bases. Here the CDR3 DNA reads TGTGCCAGCAGCGACCGGGACCGCCAAGAGACCCAGTACTTC. Translating gives CASSDRDRQETQYF.

The chain has TRBV11-2 and TRBJ1-2; D remains unclear. V lost 2 bases, J lost 4 bases, and 5 bases lay in between. This CDR3 has 12 amino acids. The germline V gene encodes CDR1 SGHAT and CDR2 FQNNGV. CDR3 DNA: TGTGCCAGCAGCTTACTCCTCTATGGCTACACCTTC. Protein product: CASSLLLYGYTF.

This chain links TRBV4-1 with TRBJ2-5, with 11 bases that match TRBD2. V lost 4 bases and J lost 4; bases outside the gene matches: 8. The CDR3 contains 16 residues. Germline CDR1 is MGHRA and CDR2 is YSYEKL. CDR3: CASSLGSGGATETQYF. The CDR3 DNA follows: TGCGCCAGCAGCCTTGGTAGCGGGGGGGCAACAGAGACCCAGTACTTC.

The genes are TRBV18 and TRBJ2-1; D ambiguous. Trimming took 5 bases from V and 1 from J, leaving 9 bases between them. The CDR3 sequence is 14 residues long. Looked up from germline, CDR1 is KGHSH and CDR2 is LQKENI. CDR3 bases: TGTGCCAGCTCATCCCCCACTTCCTACAATGAGCAGTTCTTC. Translated: CASSSPTSYNEQFF.

The gene calls are TRBV9 and TRBJ2-7; D is ambiguous. The CDR3 spans 14 residues. V dropped 2 bases and J dropped 5 bases, with 14 bases sitting between them. Germline V CDR1 and CDR2: SGDLS, YYNGEE. CDR3 amino acids: CASSVSVIPDEQYF. In DNA, the CDR3 is TGTGCCAGCAGCGTCTCCGTAATTCCCGACGAGCAGTACTTC.

V is TRBV28 and J is TRBJ1-2, with D unclear. Trimming pared 2 bases from V and 4 bases from J, leaving 14 bases between. CDR1 is MDHEN, CDR2 SYDVKM, per germline. This CDR3 is 15 amino acids long. The CDR3 DNA sequence: TGTGCCAGCAGTTTACCCTGGGAACGGGGCTATGGCTACACCTTC. This gives the protein CASSLPWERGYGYTF.

The chain joins TRBV7-2 to TRBJ2-7; D is ambiguous. The CDR3 consists of 15 residues. CDR1 is SGHTA, CDR2 FQGNSA, per germline. Between the trimmed V and J ends, which lost 4 bases and 3 bases, there was a span of 16 bases. CDR3 in amino acids: CASSSSAVTGYEQYF. Written as DNA, the CDR3 is TGTGCCAGCAGCTCCTCGGCGGTGACGGGCTACGAGCAGTACTTC.

The chain has TRBV19 and TRBJ1-3; unclear D gene. Germline V gene lookup returns CDR1 LNHDA and CDR2 SQIVND (reference sequence). CDR3 size: 17 residues. The V end lost 8 bases, the J end lost 0 bases, and 20 bases lay between the germline ends. CDR3 bases: TGTGCCAGTGGCCAAAGCGGCAGCTGGATCTCTGGAAACACCATATATTTT. It specifies CASGQSGSWISGNTIYF.

The chain links TRBV11-2 to TRBJ2-7; 8 nucleotides agree with TRBD1. The CDR3 totals 16 residues. J was trimmed by 5 bases and V by 2 bases; bases with no gene match: 11. Germline-derived CDR1 and CDR2 are SGHAT and FQNNGV. CDR3 in amino acids: CASSLSLDRVANEQYF. The CDR3 DNA is TGTGCCAGCAGCTTAAGCCTGGACAGGGTCGCTAACGAGCAGTACTTC.

V is TRBV29-1 and J is TRBJ2-7; D assignment may be TRBD1 or TRBD2 (6 bases each). The V end lost 4 bases, the J end lost 3 bases, and 13 bases lay between the germline ends. The CDR3 has 13 residues. Looked up from germline, CDR1 is SQVTM and CDR2 is ANQGSEA. For the CDR3, the DNA is TGCAGCGTTGGGCCACGGGGGCTCTACGAGCAGTACTTC. Its translation is CSVGPRGLYEQYF.

This chain links TRBV5-1 with TRBJ2-5; the D gene is possibly TRBD2 (7 bases). This CDR3 contains 15 residues. V shed 3 bases and J shed 1 base, with 13 bases lying between them. Per the germline V gene, CDR1 is SGHRS and CDR2 is YFSETQ. The CDR3 region is CASSSGGAIQETQYF. CDR3 DNA: TGCGCCAGCAGCTCTGGGGGGGCCATCCAAGAGACCCAGTACTTC.

This chain connects TRBV10-3 to TRBJ2-1, with TRBD2 identical over 13 bases. CDR1 and CDR2 (germline): ENHRY, SYGVKD. The CDR3 contains 16 residues. V trimming: 0 bases; J trimming: 7 bases; junction bases outside the gene matches: 3. Here the CDR3 DNA reads TGTGCCATCAGTGAGTCGGGACTAGCGGGGAGTAATGAGCAGTTCTTC. This gives the protein CAISESGLAGSNEQFF.

The chain is built from TRBV6-5 and TRBJ1-2; the match to TRBD1 covers 7 bases. J lost 8 bases, V lost 5 bases, and 11 bases had no gene match. Germline V lookup: CDR1 MNHEY, CDR2 SVGAGI. CDR3 length: 14 residues. In nucleotides, the CDR3 is TGTGCCAGCAGTATATCCGTGACAGGGAAAGGCTACACCTTC. Translated: CASSISVTGKGYTF.

This chain connects TRBV6-5 to TRBJ1-2, with TRBD1 matching over 10 bases. V lost 6 bases to trimming and J lost 5 bases; unmatched junction nucleotides: 9. Germline lookup yields CDR1 MNHEY and CDR2 SVGAGI. The CDR3 runs to 15 residues. The CDR3 DNA reads as TGTGCCAGCAGCCTTGACAGGGGGCTCCGTTATGGCTACACCTTC. Translation gives CASSLDRGLRYGYTF.

The chain couples TRBV21-1 to TRBJ1-2. TRBV21-1 is termed a pseudogene. This CDR3 has 14 residues. CDR3 in amino acids: CASSKGRKNYGYTF. In nucleotides, the CDR3 is TGTGCCAGCAGCAAAGGACGGAAGAACTATGGCTACACCTTC.

This clone was detected once. The rearrangement joins TRBV18 to TRBJ2-2; D gene ambiguous. The CDR3 length is 14 residues. Germline V gives CDR1 KGHSH, CDR2 LQKENI. The V gene lost 6 bases and the J gene lost 6 bases, with 14 bases spanning the gap. CDR3 nucleotides: TGTGCCAGCTCGCCAAATTGGGGTTCCGGGGAGCTGTTTTTT. It translates to CASSPNWGSGELFF.

Concerning this clone itself: Distinct nucleotide sequences in the sample also encode this CDR3. The gene calls are TRBV5-1 and TRBJ2-7; no firm D call. The germline CDR1 and CDR2 sequences are SGHRS and YFSETQ. Trimming pared 0 bases from V and 2 bases from J, leaving 9 bases between. CDR3 length: 14 residues. The CDR3 sequence is CASSLEGSTYEQYF. The CDR3 nucleotides are TGCGCCAGCAGCTTGGAGGGCAGCACCTACGAGCAGTACTTC.

The rearrangement uses TRBV10-3 and TRBJ1-4, with 7 bases aligning to TRBD1. The V segment lost 11 bases and the J segment 5 bases; nucleotides outside the gene matches: 8. Germline assignment: CDR1 ENHRY and CDR2 SYGVKD. The length of the CDR3 is 13 residues. This chain's CDR3 is CAANSGGNEKLFF. DNA of the CDR3: TGTGCCGCCAACTCAGGGGGGAATGAAAAACTGTTTTTT.

The chain is built from TRBV5-6 and TRBJ2-7; perhaps TRBD1 as D (6 bases). The length of the CDR3 is 13 residues. V lost 4 bases, J lost 4 bases, and 12 bases lay in between. Germline V lookup: CDR1 SGHDT, CDR2 YYEEEE. CDR3 protein: CASSPGQKYEQYF. DNA for the CDR3: TGTGCCAGCAGCCCCGGACAGAAGTACGAGCAGTACTTC. Full variable domain (remainder filled in from reference TRBV5-6 and TRBJ2-7): DAGVTQSPTHLIKTRGQQVTLRCSPKSGHDTVSWYQQALGQGPQFIFQYYEEEERQRGNFPDRFSGHQFPNYSSELNVNALLLGDSALYLCASSPGQKYEQYFGPGTRLTVT.

In regard to this clone: One junction end does not reproduce the germline sequence, and a read error may be involved. The chain uses TRBV7-7 and TRBJ1-1, with a tentative D call TRBD1 (6 bases). Germline V gene sequence: CDR1 SSHAT, CDR2 FNYEAQ (reference sequence). This CDR3 has 14 residues. The CDR3 sequence is CASSLAKDSFPAFF. DNA of the CDR3: TGTGCTAGCAGCTTAGCGAAGGACAGTTTTCCAGCTTTCTTT.

This chain uses TRBV10-1 with TRBJ2-7, with 7 positions matching TRBD1. The length of the CDR3 is 15 residues. Unmatched junction bases numbered 4, after V lost 2 bases and J lost 0 bases. Germline CDR1 WNHNN, CDR2 SYGVQD (reference sequence). DNA of the CDR3: TGCGCCAGCAGTGAGAGCACAGGGGCCTCCTACGAGCAGTACTTC. Protein product: CASSESTGASYEQYF.

CDR3: CASSTTGGADYGYTF. Written as DNA, the CDR3 is TGTGCCAGCAGTACGACAGGGGGCGCAGACTATGGCTACACCTTC. The chain has TRBV6-1 and TRBJ1-2; TRBD1 matches at 10 bases. Germline V gene data show CDR1 as MNHNS and CDR2 as SASEGT. V shed 5 bases and J 3 bases; nucleotides not matched to a gene: 6. The CDR3 has 15 residues.

This chain links TRBV7-9 with TRBJ1-1; 9 nucleotides match TRBD1. Germline CDR1 and CDR2: SEHNR and FQNEAQ (reference sequence). There are 14 residues in the CDR3. The trim removed 5 bases at V and 5 bases at J, leaving 6 bases unmatched. The CDR3 nucleotides read TGTGCCAGCAGCCCACAGGGGGCGGGAACTGAAGCTTTCTTT. It specifies CASSPQGAGTEAFF.